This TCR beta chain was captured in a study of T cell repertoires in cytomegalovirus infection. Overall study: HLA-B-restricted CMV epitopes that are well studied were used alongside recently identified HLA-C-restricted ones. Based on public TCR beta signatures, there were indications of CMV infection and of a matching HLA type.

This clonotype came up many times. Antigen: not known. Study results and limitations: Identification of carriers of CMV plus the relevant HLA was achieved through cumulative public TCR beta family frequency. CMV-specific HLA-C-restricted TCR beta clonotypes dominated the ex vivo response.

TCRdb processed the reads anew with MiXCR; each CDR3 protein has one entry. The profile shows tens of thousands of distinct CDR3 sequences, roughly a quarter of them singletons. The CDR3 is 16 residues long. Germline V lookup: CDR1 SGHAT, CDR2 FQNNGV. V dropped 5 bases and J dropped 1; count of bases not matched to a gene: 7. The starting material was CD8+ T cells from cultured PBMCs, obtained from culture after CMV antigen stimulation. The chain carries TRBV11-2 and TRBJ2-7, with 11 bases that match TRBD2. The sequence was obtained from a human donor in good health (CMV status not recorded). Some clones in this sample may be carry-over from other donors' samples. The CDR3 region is CASSGTGTSGSYEQYF. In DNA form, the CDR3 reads TGTGCCAGCAGCGGCACCGGGACTAGCGGTTCCTACGAGCAGTACTTC.